This T cell receptor beta chain was found in a study of graft-versus-host responses after intestinal transplantation listed by TCRdb under 2021. About the full investigation: Multivisceral, liver-intestinal, or isolated intestinal transplants were received by the recipients. Graft-versus-host and host-versus-graft alloreactive T cell clones were tracked in the graft, circulation and bone marrow after intestinal transplantation using bulk TCR-beta CDR3 sequencing. Alloreactive clones were identified by sequencing pre-transplant mixed lymphocyte reaction products and comparing them with unstimulated pre-transplant donor and recipient T cells. A peak of at least 4% donor T cells among recipient peripheral blood mononuclear cells was the definition used for donor T cell macrochimerism. Of the 20 to 30 intestinal transplant recipients enrolled in the cohort, one of whom was a retransplant, a few patients without pretransplant specimens were excluded. Every recipient was given anti-thymocyte globulin induction, followed by about 3 years of maintenance tacrolimus and steroids. Instead of going to the commercial service, samples from a few later patients were sequenced in-house on an Illumina MiSeq and processed with MiXCR.

In regard to this clone: This receptor's antigen is unknown. No qualities accompany the bases; no much larger clone lies one base away.

General findings and caveats noted by the study authors: GvH clones were detected in recipient bone marrow, and some of these GvH clones were observed earlier in ileal mucosa or blood, consistent with an intestinal mucosal origin. In patients with donor T cell macrochimerism, the allografts had high GvH to HvG T cell clonal ratios. Peak levels of circulating GvH clones were associated with declines in HvG clones early after transplant. The relatively low number and heterogeneity of intestinal transplant patients limited the conclusions.

The time point label, as the study defines it: cells obtained before transplantation from donor or recipient. CD3+CD4+ and CD3+CD8+ populations were FACS-sorted from unstimulated pre-transplant donor and recipient cells taken from spleen or lymph nodes. Library generation was performed with the immunoSEQ multiplex PCR assay. For most patients, genomic DNA was isolated using the Qiagen DNeasy Blood and Tissue Kit and was shipped frozen to Adaptive Biotechnologies for TCR sequencing. For most patients, genomic DNA was subjected to high-throughput TCR-beta CDR3 sequencing by Adaptive Biotechnologies. Processing in the source paper ran as follows. TCR sequencing data for approximately 19 patients were retrieved from Adaptive's ImmunoSEQ software; three other patients were processed with MiXCR and VDJtools. To correct CD4 versus CD8 sorting errors, sequences present in both subsets at a frequency ratio below 5:1 were removed. CDR3 nucleotide sequences shared between donor and recipient were removed because their origin could not be assigned. Alloreactive clones required at least 2-fold expansion over unstimulated cells and minimum CFSE-low frequency of 0.002% (template counts) or 0.001% (read counts). Mappable clones were those detected in sequenced pre-transplant spleen, lymph node, or MLR CFSE-low populations of the donor or recipient. Cumulative frequency of alloreactive clones was calculated as a percentage of all sequences weighted by copy number. As stored in TCRdb, this immuneACCESS dataset retains in-frame rearrangements with V and J assigned. A fraction of the clones does not appear; measured against another copy, unresolved V genes explain less than half of the discrepancy, and the remainder lacks a known reason. V, J and clone size were drawn from that table, and D and trimming were deduced from the DNA. This sample has about 130,000 clones in its table, and around 90% of those were observed once. Over 0.15% of the sample comes from the top ten.

The material sequenced was unstimulated CD4+ T cells sorted from spleen or lymph node cells, taken before intestinal transplant. The origin of this receptor is a human donor who received an intestinal transplant.

The CDR3 here reads CASSRMGDQPQHF. The nucleotides read TGTGCCAGCAGTCGAATGGGGGATCAGCCCCAGCATTTT. The V gene is TRBV4-2 and the J gene is TRBJ1-5; tentative D gene TRBD1, with 5 bases matching. The CDR3 has 13 amino acids, counting the end cysteine and phenylalanine. The DNA shown is the 39-base CDR3, in frame from base 1. As encoded in the germline V gene, CDR1 is LGHNA while CDR2 is YNFKEQ. Trimming takes 6 bases from V and 5 bases from J, and the germline ends sit 11 bases apart.